These 2 T cell receptor beta chains were all obtained from the same sample, sequenced in a study of post-analysis software for immune sequencing data. These receptors have no known antigen. Study results and caveats: TRBV segments more frequent in patients than in controls numbered several and included TRBV5-6, TRBV5-1 and TRBV20-1.

Unique molecular identifiers had been added to the TCR beta cDNA libraries. TCRdb passed the PCR reads through MiXCR, listing each CDR3 protein once. The sample holds roughly 870,000 distinct CDR3 sequences, approximately 50% seen once. Sequencing used blood. The receptor source for this set is a girl under 18 with multiple sclerosis.

The chain recombines TRBV14 with TRBJ2-6, with 10 bases matching TRBD1. The CDR3 runs 16 residues. The J segment lost 6 bases and the V segment lost 2 bases, leaving 4 bases of the junction unmatched. The germline V gene has CDR1 SGHDN and CDR2 FVKESK. CDR3: CASSQLGTGEANVLTF. CDR3 coding DNA: TGTGCCAGCAGCCAACTCGGGACAGGGGAGGCCAACGTCCTGACTTTC.

The V call is TRBV20-1, the J call TRBJ2-4; 8 bases align to TRBD2. The CDR3 has 13 residues. Trimming cost V 2 bases and J 13 bases; bases outside gene matches: 10. CDR1 and CDR2 (germline): DFQATT, SNEGSKA (reference sequence). As DNA, the CDR3 is TGCAGTGCTAGACCAAGTGTCGGGGGGGAGCAGTACTTC. Protein product: CSARPSVGGEQYF.